This T cell receptor beta chain was sequenced in a study of T cell clusters in autoimmune cytopenias. TRB was amplified from 250 ng of peripheral blood genomic DNA per sample. TRB rearrangements were amplified by touch-down multiplex PCR with mixed TRB-A/B primers. No DNA is given; TCRdb re-called the multiplex PCR reads and lists each CDR3 protein once. The listing records approximately 3,600 distinct CDR3 sequences. Study results and caveats: Primary autoimmune cytopenia patients seemingly lacked the physiological T cell clusters found in healthy donors. TRB repertoire shifts in secondary cytopenia and chronic lymphocytic leukemia mostly reflected lymphoma, not autoimmunity. No cluster-lack signature appeared between secondary cytopenia and chronic lymphocytic leukemia patients, apparently due to lymphoma masking.

CDR1 is SQVTM, CDR2 ANQGSEA, per germline. This CDR3 is built from 14 residues. Its frequency marks this clonotype as medium-sized (0.01 to 0.1%). Its antigen remains unknown. This TCR was sampled from a human donor with an autoimmune cytopenia, with autoimmune hepatitis or in good health (not recorded which). Source material: peripheral blood. The J gene is TRBJ2-7, the V gene TRBV29-1; there is no DNA to check the TCRdb D call of TRBD1. The CDR3 spells CSVEIRAGVHEQYF.